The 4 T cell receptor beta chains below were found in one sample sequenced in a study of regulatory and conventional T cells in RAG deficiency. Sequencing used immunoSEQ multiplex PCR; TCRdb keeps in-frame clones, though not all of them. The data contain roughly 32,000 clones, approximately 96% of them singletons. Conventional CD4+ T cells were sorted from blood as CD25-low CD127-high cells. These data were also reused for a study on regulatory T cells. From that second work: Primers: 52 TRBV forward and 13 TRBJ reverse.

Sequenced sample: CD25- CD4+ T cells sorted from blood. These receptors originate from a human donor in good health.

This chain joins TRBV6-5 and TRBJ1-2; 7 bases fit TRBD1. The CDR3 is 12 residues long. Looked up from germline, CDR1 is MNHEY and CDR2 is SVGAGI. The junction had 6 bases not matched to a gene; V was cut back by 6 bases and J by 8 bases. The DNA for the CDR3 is TGTGCCAGCAGGCTACAGGGGAGAGGCTACACCTTC. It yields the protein CASRLQGRGYTF.

CDR3 residues: CASSQGQENLVDEQYF. The CDR3 DNA reads as TGTGCCAGCAGCCAGGGACAGGAAAATTTGGTAGACGAGCAGTACTTC. This rearrangement joins TRBV9 to TRBJ2-7; the match to TRBD1 covers 8 bases. This CDR3 spans 16 amino acids. CDR1 and CDR2 from the germline V gene are SGDLS and YYNGEE. V dropped 4 bases and J dropped 5; count of bases not matched to a gene: 14.

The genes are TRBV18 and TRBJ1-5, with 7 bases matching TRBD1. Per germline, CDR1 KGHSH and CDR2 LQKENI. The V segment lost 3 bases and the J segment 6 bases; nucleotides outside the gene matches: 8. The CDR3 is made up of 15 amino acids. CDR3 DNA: TGTGCCAGCTCACCTGATGGGCCAGGGGGTCAGCCCCAGCATTTT. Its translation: CASSPDGPGGQPQHF.

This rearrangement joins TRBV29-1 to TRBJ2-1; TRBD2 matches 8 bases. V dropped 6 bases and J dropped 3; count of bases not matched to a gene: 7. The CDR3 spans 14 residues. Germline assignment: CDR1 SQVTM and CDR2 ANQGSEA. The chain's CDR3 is CSVLWSGSYNEQFF. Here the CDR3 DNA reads TGCAGCGTGCTCTGGAGCGGGAGCTACAATGAGCAGTTCTTC.